This TCR beta chain was identified during a study of response to subunit inactivated influenza vaccine. One entry per CDR3 protein results from TCRdb running MiXCR on the RT-PCR reads. This sample yields roughly 540,000 distinct CDR3 sequences, of which approximately 20% are seen a single time; 2.5% to 3.5% belongs to the top ten. This clonotype was detected a few times. Germline loops: CDR1 SGHTA, CDR2 FQGNSA. The CDR3 loop spans 16 amino acids. V lost 0 bases and J lost 1; bases outside the gene matches: 4. These data also featured in a second study, about T cells expressing NK-cell markers. That source reports: With UMIs, 5'RACE template switching was used to make TCR beta cDNA. Seven of the eight sequenced donors were classified as HCMV-seropositive, and one was classified as seronegative.

The V call is TRBV7-2, the J call TRBJ2-7; 9 bases map to TRBD1. The sequence was obtained from a man aged 45-60 years who received an inactivated influenza vaccine. This sample comprised CD4+ T cells sorted from PBMCs, obtained 11 to 12 days after vaccination. Written as DNA, the CDR3 is TGTGCCAGCAGCTTAGCGCCCGGGACAGGGTCCTACGAGCAGTACTTC. Translation: CASSLAPGTGSYEQYF.